This entry lists 32 T cell receptor beta chains sequenced from one sample in a study of blood T cells in healthy people across ages. Then a second PCR, running roughly 7 to 12 cycles, was carried out with a sample-barcoded 5' primer and a J-beta primer mix. TCRdb re-analysed the 5' RACE reads in MiXCR, keeping a single row per CDR3 protein. The sample includes about 1,400,000 distinct CDR3 sequences, approximately 60% seen only once; the top ten take 6.5% to 8.5%. Sequenced sample: blood. The receptors shown here come from a man aged 18 to 29 in good health.

The rearrangement uses TRBV6-2 or TRBV6-3 and TRBJ2-1; D is unresolved. Germline CDR1 and CDR2: MNHEY and SVGEGT. This CDR3 contains 15 residues. The germline V and J ends were trimmed by 2 bases and 7 bases, with 15 bases remaining between them. CDR3 sequence reads: CASSYDTFGPNEQFF. The CDR3 bases are TGTGCCAGCAGTTACGACACCTTCGGCCCAAATGAGCAGTTCTTC.

This chain links TRBV6-2 or TRBV6-3 with TRBJ1-1; 8 positions match TRBD1. From germline, CDR1 is MNHEY and CDR2 SVGEGT. Losses at the gene ends were 8 bases for V and 3 bases for J; bases not matched to a gene: 2. The length of the CDR3 is 12 residues. The CDR3 DNA sequence: TGTGCCAGCCCGGACAGGGACACTGAAGCTTTCTTT. This translates into CASPDRDTEAFF.

The rearrangement uses TRBV7-9 and TRBJ2-3; weak D call: TRBD2 (6 bases). The CDR3 is 16 amino acids. V shed 5 bases and J shed 2 bases, with 17 bases lying between them. Germline values: CDR1 SEHNR, CDR2 FQNEAQ (reference sequence). The CDR3 region has the DNA TGTGCCAGCAGCGCGGGACTCAACAAAACCACAGATACGCAGTATTTT. Amino acid sequence: CASSAGLNKTTDTQYF.

With regard to this clonotype: One end of the junction is discordant with germline, which a read error may explain. The V call is TRBV3-1, the J call TRBJ2-7; D call uncertain. The CDR3 loop spans 13 amino acids. Germline CDR1 reads LGHDT; CDR2 reads YNNKEL (reference sequence). The CDR3 region is CVSSQDLAYEQYF. CDR3 sequence (DNA): TGTGTCAGCAGCCAAGACCTTGCCTACGAGCAGTACTTC.

V gene TRBV12-3 or TRBV12-4 combines with J gene TRBJ2-3; TRBD2 matches at 13 bases. CDR3 length equals 15 residues. Trimming removed 7 bases from V and 5 bases from J; junction bases left unmatched: 6. CDR3 nucleotide sequence: TGTGCCAGCACTCAGGGACTAGCGGGATTAGATACGCAGTATTTT. Translating gives CASTQGLAGLDTQYF.

The V gene is TRBV28, the J gene TRBJ2-4; TRBD2 agrees at 8 bases. V was pared by 6 bases and J by 13 bases, with 23 bases of the junction left unmatched. This CDR3 comprises 17 residues. Germline CDR1 reads MDHEN; CDR2 reads SYDVKM. This CDR3 reads CASSSVGRGAKDRGQYF. DNA of the CDR3: TGTGCCAGCAGCTCCGTCGGGCGGGGGGCGAAGGACCGTGGGCAGTACTTC.

J is TRBJ1-2 and V is TRBV2; D possibly corresponds to TRBD1 (6 bases). The CDR3 runs 16 residues. In germline, CDR1 is SNHLY, CDR2 FYNNEI. With 1 base removed from V and 6 bases from J, the gap between germline ends came to 18 bases. For the CDR3, the DNA is TGTGCCAGCAGTGAAGAAGCCAGGGGCCTCAACCATGGCTACACCTTC. Residues: CASSEEARGLNHGYTF.

This clonotype came up a few times. This chain uses TRBV6-5 with TRBJ2-5; D might be TRBD1 or TRBD2, each matching 5 bases. The V and J ends lost 6 bases and 13 bases respectively, with 18 bases between them. The CDR3 totals 12 residues. Germline V gene lookup returns CDR1 MNHEY and CDR2 SVGAGI. CDR3 residues: CASRGPGQISYF. The CDR3 coding sequence is TGTGCCAGCAGGGGACCGGGGCAGATTTCGTACTTC.

The chain recombines TRBV20-1 with TRBJ2-7, with unresolved D. Trimming left V 1 base short and J 2 bases short, with 9 bases between. The CDR3 runs to 13 residues. Germline V gene lookup returns CDR1 DFQATT and CDR2 SNEGSKA (reference sequence). CDR3 in DNA: TGCAGTGCTAGAGGTGACCGCGCCTACGAGCAGTACTTC. Translated: CSARGDRAYEQYF.

The V gene is TRBV7-9, the J gene TRBJ2-3; 8 bases are shared with TRBD1. The length of the CDR3 is 17 residues. Trimming at V came to 5 bases and at J to 3 bases, leaving 13 bases not matched to a gene. Germline V gene data show CDR1 as SEHNR and CDR2 as FQNEAQ (reference sequence). DNA of the CDR3: TGTGCCAGCAGCCTCCCACGCGGCAGGGGGCTTACAGATACGCAGTATTTT. As protein: CASSLPRGRGLTDTQYF.

The rearrangement joins TRBV4-1 to TRBJ2-1; unclear D gene. The germline V gene has CDR1 MGHRA and CDR2 YSYEKL. The CDR3 extends over 13 amino acids. V lost 1 base and J lost 7, with 8 bases in between. The CDR3 sequence is CASSQVLRNEQFF. DNA for the CDR3: TGCGCCAGCAGCCAAGTGTTGAGGAATGAGCAGTTCTTC.

The rearrangement joins TRBV12-3 or TRBV12-4 to TRBJ1-1; 7 nucleotides align to TRBD1. The V segment lost 6 bases and the J segment 4 bases; nucleotides outside the gene matches: 8. The CDR3 has 14 residues. The CDR3 DNA reads as TGTGCCAGCAGGACATCACAGGGGACCACTGAAGCTTTCTTT. Translated: CASRTSQGTTEAFF.

The rearrangement joins TRBV19 to TRBJ2-7; D may be TRBD2 (5 bases). There are 14 residues in the CDR3. Germline V lookup: CDR1 LNHDA, CDR2 SQIVND (reference sequence). The V and J ends lost 7 bases and 1 base respectively, with 14 bases between them. CDR3 DNA: TGTGCCAGTACTAACAGACCGGGGTCCTACGAGCAGTACTTC. This codes for CASTNRPGSYEQYF. Full variable domain (remainder filled in from reference TRBV19 and TRBJ2-7): DGGITQSPKYLFRKEGQNVTLSCEQNLNHDAMYWYRQDPGQGLRLIYYSQIVNDFQKGDIAEGYSVSREKKESFPLTVTSAQKNPTAFYLCASTNRPGSYEQYFGPGTRLTVT.

The J gene is TRBJ1-6, the V gene TRBV6-5; D unresolved. V was shortened by 8 bases and J by 10 bases, with 9 bases between the two germline ends. This CDR3 is 11 amino acids long. Germline V gives CDR1 MNHEY, CDR2 SVGAGI. The CDR3 coding sequence is TGTGCCAGCGGTGTGGACTCACCCCTCCACTTT. It translates to CASGVDSPLHF.

The gene calls are TRBV5-1 and TRBJ2-1; the match to TRBD2 covers 7 bases. Germline lookup yields CDR1 SGHRS and CDR2 YFSETQ. Unmatched junction bases numbered 21, after V lost 5 bases and J lost 7 bases. CDR3 length: 18 amino acids. The DNA of the CDR3 is TGCGCCAGCAGTCCCCTCCTTACTAGCGAGCCCAACTCAAATGAGCAGTTCTTC. It is translated as CASSPLLTSEPNSNEQFF.

The chain joins TRBV4-3 to TRBJ1-2; 7 bases line up with TRBD1. Trimming removed 4 bases from V and 3 bases from J; junction bases left unmatched: 8. Germline lookup yields CDR1 LGHNA and CDR2 YSLEER. The length of the CDR3 is 15 residues. The CDR3 sequence: CASSPDYTGDYGYTF. The CDR3 coding sequence is TGCGCCAGCAGCCCTGACTACACAGGGGACTATGGCTACACCTTC.

A note on this clonotype: A read error may be the cause here, since a much bigger clone is one base away. The chain combines TRBV19 with TRBJ2-3, with no clear D. Germline CDR1 reads LNHDA; CDR2 reads SQIVND (reference sequence). This CDR3 spans 12 amino acids. The CDR3 region is CANSARTDTQYF. The CDR3 DNA reads TGTGCCAATAGTGCACGTACAGATACGCAGTATTTT.

This clonotype has just a few counts. The rearrangement uses TRBV6-5 and TRBJ2-3, with D hard to call. In germline, CDR1 is MNHEY, CDR2 SVGAGI. The V end lost 8 bases, the J end lost 6 bases, and 12 bases lay between the germline ends. CDR3 length: 12 residues. CDR3 DNA: TGTGCCAGCGGTTCAACTGGGGATACGCAGTATTTT. Amino acids: CASGSTGDTQYF.

The chain uses TRBV5-5 and TRBJ2-1, with 8 bases that match TRBD2. V lost 5 bases to trimming and J lost 5 bases; unmatched junction nucleotides: 6. The V gene's germline CDR1 is SGHKS and CDR2 YYEKEE (reference sequence). This CDR3 contains 14 residues. This CDR3 is CASSLAGNHNEQFF. For the CDR3, the DNA is TGTGCCAGCAGTCTAGCGGGTAATCACAATGAGCAGTTCTTC.

The rearrangement joins TRBV7-2 to TRBJ2-7; no definite D call. TRBJ2-5 explains the end of the DNA better; the J call may be wrong. This CDR3 is built from 15 residues. In germline, CDR1 is SGHTA, CDR2 FQGNSA. The CDR3 DNA follows: TGTGCCAGCAGCTTAGCTTTGGGCGTTGGAGAGACCCAGTACTTC. It translates to CASSLALGVGETQYF.

The V gene is TRBV7-2, the J gene TRBJ2-2; TRBD1 is a possible D gene (5 bases). CDR1 SGHTA and CDR2 FQGNSA come from the germline V gene. Trimming left V 4 bases short and J 6 bases short, with 15 bases between. The CDR3 has 15 amino acids. The DNA for the CDR3 is TGTGCCAGCAGCTCGGAACCGGCAGGGTCCGGGGAGCTGTTTTTT. This translates into CASSSEPAGSGELFF.

CDR3 in amino acids: CSAALLAAGSEQFF. CDR3 nucleotide sequence: TGCAGTGCTGCCCTCCTCGCGGCGGGCTCTGAGCAGTTCTTC. This chain joins TRBV20-1 and TRBJ2-1, with D possibly TRBD2 on 5 matching bases. From germline, CDR1 is DFQATT and CDR2 SNEGSKA (reference sequence). Trimming took off 5 bases at V and 9 bases at J, with 20 bases between the two ends. The CDR3 totals 14 residues.

V gene TRBV7-9 combines with J gene TRBJ2-5; no firm D call. The V gene's germline CDR1 is SEHNR and CDR2 FQNEAQ (reference sequence). The CDR3 covers 15 residues. The ends were cut back, 6 bases at V and 3 bases at J, with 17 bases in the middle. CDR3 loop: CASSPGGGTKETQYF. CDR3 sequence (DNA): TGTGCCAGCAGTCCCGGTGGCGGTACTAAAGAGACCCAGTACTTC.

The chain is built from TRBV29-1 and TRBJ2-7; possible D gene TRBD2, 5 bases. The CDR3 is made up of 13 amino acids. Deletions cut 4 bases from V and 7 bases from J, with 17 bases between. Germline assignment: CDR1 SQVTM and CDR2 ANQGSEA. In DNA, the CDR3 is TGCAGCGTTGTAGTAGGAGGCGGCGGAGAGCAGTACTTC. This encodes CSVVVGGGGEQYF.

This clonotype has just a few counts. The chain uses TRBV12-3 or TRBV12-4 and TRBJ2-7; D unresolved. The CDR3 extends over 14 amino acids. Trimming took 1 base from V and 6 from J, leaving 13 bases between them. This CDR3 reads CASSLGRDLGEQYF. The CDR3 DNA reads as TGTGCCAGCAGTTTAGGGAGAGACTTGGGCGAGCAGTACTTC.

This chain links TRBV12-3 or TRBV12-4 with TRBJ2-1; no definite D call. The CDR3 consists of 13 residues. V dropped 6 bases and J dropped 4 bases, with 10 bases sitting between them. The CDR3 is CASRDPLYNEQFF. CDR3 nucleotides: TGTGCCAGCAGGGACCCTTTATACAATGAGCAGTTCTTC.

This clonotype has more than one count but fewer than ten. This rearrangement joins TRBV11-1 to TRBJ2-2, with a weak D call TRBD1 (5 bases). The ends were cut back, 5 bases at V and 0 bases at J, with 28 bases in the middle. CDR3 length: 21 amino acids. The germline CDR1 and CDR2 sequences are SGHAT and FQDESV (reference sequence). CDR3 loop: CASSPTLTGSRFHPNTGELFF. The CDR3 coding sequence is TGTGCCAGCAGCCCAACCCTAACAGGATCGAGATTCCACCCGAACACCGGGGAGCTGTTTTTT.

V and J are TRBV20-1 and TRBJ2-1, with D unresolved. The CDR3 is 14 residues long. CDR1 is DFQATT and CDR2 is SNEGSKA in the germline V gene (reference sequence). Trimming took 0 bases from V and 6 from J, leaving 12 bases between them. Here the CDR3 reads CSARDLRATNEQFF. CDR3 coding DNA: TGCAGTGCTAGAGACCTTCGGGCTACCAATGAGCAGTTCTTC.

The DNA of the CDR3 is TGTGCCAGCAGCCATCCCGGGGCTAACAATGAGCAGTTCTTC. Its protein is CASSHPGANNEQFF. The rearrangement joins TRBV7-8 to TRBJ2-1; D possibly uses TRBD1 or TRBD2 (5 bases each). The CDR3 sequence is 14 residues long. Deletions cut 5 bases from V and 5 bases from J, with 13 bases between. Germline V gene lookup returns CDR1 SGHVS and CDR2 FQNEAQ.

The CDR3 DNA reads TGTGCCAACCTGGGGATCTACGAGCAGTACTTC. This sequence encodes CANLGIYEQYF. This chain uses TRBV12-3 or TRBV12-4 with TRBJ2-7; D ambiguous. This CDR3 has 11 amino acids. V lost 10 bases and J 3 bases, leaving 10 bases between the germline ends.

J is TRBJ1-2 and V is TRBV6-1; possibly TRBD1 for D (6 bases). The length of the CDR3 is 10 residues. Germline loops: CDR1 MNHNS, CDR2 SASEGT. The CDR3 coding sequence is TGTGGGGAGGGGGACTATGGCTACACCTTC. Translating it yields CGEGDYGYTF.

The chain combines TRBV7-2 with TRBJ1-5; tentatively, D is TRBD1 (5 bases). Germline lookup yields CDR1 SGHTA and CDR2 FQGNSA. The V gene lost 5 bases and the J gene lost 5 bases, with 16 bases spanning the gap. This CDR3 has 15 residues. CDR3 amino acids: CASSKTGTGDQPQHF. DNA for the CDR3: TGTGCCAGCAGCAAGACCGGGACCGGGGATCAGCCCCAGCATTTT.